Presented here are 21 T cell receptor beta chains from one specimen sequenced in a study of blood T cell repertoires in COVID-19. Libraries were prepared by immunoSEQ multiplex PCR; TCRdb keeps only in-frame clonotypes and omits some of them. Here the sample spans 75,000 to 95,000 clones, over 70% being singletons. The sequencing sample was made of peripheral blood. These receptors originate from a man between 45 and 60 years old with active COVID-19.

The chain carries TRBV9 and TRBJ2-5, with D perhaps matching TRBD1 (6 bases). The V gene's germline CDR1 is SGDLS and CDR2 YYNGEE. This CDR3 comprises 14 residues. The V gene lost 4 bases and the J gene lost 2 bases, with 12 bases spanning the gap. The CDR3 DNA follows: TGTGCCAGCAGCTTACGGGACACACAAGAGACCCAGTACTTC. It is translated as CASSLRDTQETQYF.

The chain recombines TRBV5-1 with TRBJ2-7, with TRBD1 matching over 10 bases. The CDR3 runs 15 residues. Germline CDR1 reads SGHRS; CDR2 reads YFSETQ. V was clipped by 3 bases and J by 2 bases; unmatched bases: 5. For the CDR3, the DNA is TGCGCCAGCAGCTACGGGACAGGGGTAGCCTACGAGCAGTACTTC. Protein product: CASSYGTGVAYEQYF.

Here the CDR3 reads CSVDRGNEQFF. CDR3 DNA: TGCAGCGTTGATCGGGGGAATGAGCAGTTCTTC. This chain joins TRBV29-1 and TRBJ2-1; possibly TRBD2 for D (6 bases). Trimming shortened V by 3 bases and J by 7 bases, and 7 bases separated the two germline ends. The V gene's germline CDR1 is SQVTM and CDR2 ANQGSEA. This CDR3 is 11 amino acids long.

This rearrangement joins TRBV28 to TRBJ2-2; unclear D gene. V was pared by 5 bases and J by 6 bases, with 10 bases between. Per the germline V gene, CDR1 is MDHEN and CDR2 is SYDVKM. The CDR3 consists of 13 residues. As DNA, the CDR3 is TGTGCCAGCAGTACCCCGGGTCCCGGGGAGCTGTTTTTT. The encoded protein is CASSTPGPGELFF.

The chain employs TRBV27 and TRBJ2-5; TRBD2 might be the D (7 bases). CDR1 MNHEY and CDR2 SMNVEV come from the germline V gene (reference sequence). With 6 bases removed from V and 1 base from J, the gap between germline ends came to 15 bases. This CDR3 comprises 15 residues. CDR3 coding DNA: TGTGCCAGCAGGGGGGCGGGGGCCCTCCAAGAGACCCAGTACTTC. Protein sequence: CASRGAGALQETQYF.

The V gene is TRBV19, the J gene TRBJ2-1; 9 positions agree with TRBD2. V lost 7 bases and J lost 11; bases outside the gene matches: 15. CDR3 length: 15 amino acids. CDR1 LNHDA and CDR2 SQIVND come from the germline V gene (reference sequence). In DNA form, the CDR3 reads TGTGCCAGTACCCCTTGGGTAGCGGGAGATAGTAAGCAGTTCTTC. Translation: CASTPWVAGDSKQFF.

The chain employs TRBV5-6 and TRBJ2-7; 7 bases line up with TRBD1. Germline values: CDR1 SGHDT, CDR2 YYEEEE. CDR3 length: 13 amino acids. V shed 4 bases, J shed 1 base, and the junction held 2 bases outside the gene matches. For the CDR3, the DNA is TGTGCCAGCAGCCGGGGACAGTCCTACGAGCAGTACTTC. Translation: CASSRGQSYEQYF.

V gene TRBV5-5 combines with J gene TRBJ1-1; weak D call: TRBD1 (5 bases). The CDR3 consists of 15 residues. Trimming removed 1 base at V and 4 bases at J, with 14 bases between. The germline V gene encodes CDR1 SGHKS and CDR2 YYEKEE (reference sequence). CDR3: CASSLTAGMGTEAFF. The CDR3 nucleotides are TGTGCCAGCAGCTTGACCGCAGGGATGGGCACTGAAGCTTTCTTT. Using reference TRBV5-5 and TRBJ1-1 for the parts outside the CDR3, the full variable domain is DAGVTQSPTHLIKTRGQQVTLRCSPISGHKSVSWYQQVLGQGPQFIFQYYEKEERGRGNFPDRFSARQFPNYSSELNVNALLLGDSALYLCASSLTAGMGTEAFFGQGTRLTVV.

CDR3 DNA sequence: TGTGCCAGCTCCAGGGGCACAGATACGCAGTATTTT. This codes for CASSRGTDTQYF. This sequence joins TRBV27 and TRBJ2-3; tentatively, D is TRBD1 (5 bases). The CDR3 runs 12 residues. V was trimmed by 8 bases and J by 1 base, leaving 7 bases between them. The germline CDR1 and CDR2 sequences are MNHEY and SMNVEV (reference sequence).

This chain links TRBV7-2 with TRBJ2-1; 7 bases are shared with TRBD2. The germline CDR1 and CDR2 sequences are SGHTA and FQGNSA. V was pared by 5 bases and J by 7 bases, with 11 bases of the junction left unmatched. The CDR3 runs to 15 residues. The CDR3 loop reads CASSPPLLAVNEQFF. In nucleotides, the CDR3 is TGTGCCAGCAGCCCGCCGTTGCTAGCGGTTAATGAGCAGTTCTTC.

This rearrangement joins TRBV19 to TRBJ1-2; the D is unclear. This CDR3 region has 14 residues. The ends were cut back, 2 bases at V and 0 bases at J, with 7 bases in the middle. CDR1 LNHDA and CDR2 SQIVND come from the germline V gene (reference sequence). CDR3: CASSISAPNYGYTF. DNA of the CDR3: TGTGCCAGTAGTATAAGCGCTCCTAACTATGGCTACACCTTC.

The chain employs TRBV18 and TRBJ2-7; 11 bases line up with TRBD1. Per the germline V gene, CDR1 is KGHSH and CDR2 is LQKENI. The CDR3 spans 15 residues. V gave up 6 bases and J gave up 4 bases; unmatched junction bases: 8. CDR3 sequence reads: CASSRDRGAKYEQYF. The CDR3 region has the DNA TGTGCCAGCTCTCGGGACAGGGGGGCTAAGTACGAGCAGTACTTC.

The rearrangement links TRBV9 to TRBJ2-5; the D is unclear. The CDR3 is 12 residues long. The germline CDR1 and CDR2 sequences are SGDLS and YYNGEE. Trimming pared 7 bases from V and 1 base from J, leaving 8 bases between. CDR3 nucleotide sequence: TGTGCCAGCGGAGACTTCCAAGAGACCCAGTACTTC. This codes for CASGDFQETQYF.

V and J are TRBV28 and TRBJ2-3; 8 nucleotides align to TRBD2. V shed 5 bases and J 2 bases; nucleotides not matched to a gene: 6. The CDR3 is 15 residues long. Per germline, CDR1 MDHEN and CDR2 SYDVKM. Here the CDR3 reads CASSRGGPHTDTQYF. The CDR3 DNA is TGTGCCAGCAGTCGGGGGGGGCCTCACACAGATACGCAGTATTTT.

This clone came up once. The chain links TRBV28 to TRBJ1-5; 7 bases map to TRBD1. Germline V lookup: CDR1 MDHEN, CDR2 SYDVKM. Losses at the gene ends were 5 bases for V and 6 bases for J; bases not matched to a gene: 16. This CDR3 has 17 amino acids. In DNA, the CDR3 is TGTGCCAGCAGTACGCCTAGTGGAGGGGGCGCGGGTCAGCCCCAGCATTTT. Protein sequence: CASSTPSGGGAGQPQHF.

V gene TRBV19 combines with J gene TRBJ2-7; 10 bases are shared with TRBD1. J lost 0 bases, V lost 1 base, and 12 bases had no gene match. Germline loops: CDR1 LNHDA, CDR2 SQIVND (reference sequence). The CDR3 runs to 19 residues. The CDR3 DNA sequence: TGTGCCAGTAGTATAGGCCCGGGACAGGGGAGAGGGGTCTCCTACGAGCAGTACTTC. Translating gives CASSIGPGQGRGVSYEQYF.

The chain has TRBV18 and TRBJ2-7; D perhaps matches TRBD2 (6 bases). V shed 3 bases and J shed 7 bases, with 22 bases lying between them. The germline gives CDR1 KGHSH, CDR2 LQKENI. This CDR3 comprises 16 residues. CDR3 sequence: CASSPSGTGGGREQYF. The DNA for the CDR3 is TGTGCCAGCTCACCGTCCGGGACTGGCGGTGGTAGAGAGCAGTACTTC.

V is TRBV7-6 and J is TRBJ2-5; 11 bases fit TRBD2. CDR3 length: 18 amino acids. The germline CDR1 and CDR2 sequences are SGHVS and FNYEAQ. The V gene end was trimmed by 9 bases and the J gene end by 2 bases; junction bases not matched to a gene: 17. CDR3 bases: TGTGCCAGTGCAGAATGGCGTTTAGCGGGAGGGGGTCAAGAGACCCAGTACTTC. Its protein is CASAEWRLAGGGQETQYF.

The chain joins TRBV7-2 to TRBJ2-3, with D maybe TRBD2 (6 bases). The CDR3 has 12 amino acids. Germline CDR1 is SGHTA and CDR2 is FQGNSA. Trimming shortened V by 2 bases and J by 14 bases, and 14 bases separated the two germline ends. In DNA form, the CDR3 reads TGTGCCAGCAGCTTAACCCCCGGGAGTCTGTATTTT. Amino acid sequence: CASSLTPGSLYF. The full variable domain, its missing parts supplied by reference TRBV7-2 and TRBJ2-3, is GAGVSQSPSNKVTEKGKDVELRCDPISGHTALYWYRQSLGQGLEFLIYFQGNSAPDKSGLPSDRFSAERTGGSVSTLTIQRTQQEDSAVYLCASSLTPGSLYFGPGTRLTVL.

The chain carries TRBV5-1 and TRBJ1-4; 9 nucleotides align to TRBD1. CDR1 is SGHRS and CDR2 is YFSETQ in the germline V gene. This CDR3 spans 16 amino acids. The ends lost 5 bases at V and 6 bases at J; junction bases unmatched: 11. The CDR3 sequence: CASRLGTGSLDEKLFF. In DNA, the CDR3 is TGCGCCAGCAGATTAGGGACAGGGAGCCTCGATGAAAAACTGTTTTTT.

The CDR3 nucleotides are TGTGCCAGCCGCCGTCGTCCTAGCGGGAGTTTGGAGCAGTTCTTC. Translating gives CASRRRPSGSLEQFF. The gene calls are TRBV6-5 and TRBJ2-1; 10 positions match TRBD2. Germline V lookup: CDR1 MNHEY, CDR2 SVGAGI. V was clipped by 8 bases and J by 10 bases; unmatched bases: 14. This CDR3 is 15 amino acids long.